This T cell receptor beta chain is drawn from a study of cytomegalovirus exposure and HLA in healthy donors. Whole-study context: Caucasian-associated ancestry cluster membership applied to approximately 81% of around 400 genotyped donors. Whole-study findings and limits: Association of a missense DCLRE1C variant with TCR beta V- and J-gene trimming was reported in a later analysis. Cytomegalovirus association was assigned to around 150 TCR beta chains.

CDR3 length equals 11 residues. Germline V gives CDR1 SQVTM, CDR2 ANQGSEA. V was trimmed by 4 bases and J by 9 bases, leaving 10 bases between them. A note on this clone: The target antigen is unknown.

The PCR made use of 60 Vbeta and 13 Jbeta primers. The assay was immunoSEQ multiplex PCR, and TCRdb's table has in-frame clones only and misses some. The sample includes about 120,000 clones, approximately 80% of them seen just once. V and J are TRBV29-1 and TRBJ2-4; D is unclear. The receptor was isolated from a woman in her forties in good health and CMV-seropositive. The sample comprised PBMCs. CDR3 protein: CSVAGPSIQYF. In DNA form, the CDR3 reads TGCAGCGTTGCAGGCCCCAGCATTCAGTACTTC.